This TCR beta chain was profiled in a study of T cell repertoires in cytomegalovirus infection. Across the whole study: Public TCR beta signature analysis indicated the presence of both CMV infection and matching HLA type. Regarding the study as a whole: CMV carriers having the relevant HLA were flagged by cumulative public TCR beta family frequency. HLA-C-restricted TCR beta clonotypes specific for CMV led the ex vivo response.

Regarding this clonotype: Antigen unknown.

One entry per CDR3 protein results from TCRdb running MiXCR on the reads. The repertoire holds about 60,000 distinct CDR3 sequences, 33% seen once, with nearly 70% in the top ten. The ends were cut back, 3 bases at V and 0 bases at J, with 9 bases in the middle. This CDR3 spans 14 amino acids. CDR1 and CDR2 from the germline V gene are ENHRY and SYGVKD. The clonotype originates from a human donor in good health (CMV status not recorded). Some clones in this sample may be carry-over from other donors' samples. V usage is TRBV10-3 and J usage is TRBJ2-7; a weak D match, TRBD2 (5 bases). Material for sequencing was PBMCs, sequenced either directly or after in vitro stimulation (not recorded which). The chain's CDR3 is CAISESGTSYEQYF. CDR3 DNA: TGTGCCATCAGTGAATCGGGAACCTCCTACGAGCAGTACTTC.